This is a list of T cell receptor beta chains from one sample in a study of shared clonotypes between healthy human individuals. TCRdb keeps only in-frame clones here, not all; method: immunoSEQ multiplex PCR. The data show some 2,100,000 clones, with approximately 94% seen just once and roughly 0.13% held by the top ten. The material sequenced was naive CD4+ T cells sorted from blood. The receptors derive from a man aged 18 to 30 in good health. Both conserved end residues are part of each CDR3. Fields, in order: J gene, V gene, clone size, D gene, CDR3 DNA, CDR3 protein. D genes are given only for firm matches. Clone size is stated in some rows and not others, as once, few, many or a class when expanded.

TRBJ1-3,TRBV28,NA,NA,TGTGCCAGCGGGGGGCAACTCTCTGGAAACACCATATATTTT,CASGGQLSGNTIYF
TRBJ1-6,TRBV6-5,NA,NA,TGTGCCAGCAGTTACTCGGGGGGGAATTCACCCCTCCACTTT,CASSYSGGNSPLHF
TRBJ2-7,TRBV5-1,once,NA,TGCGCCAGCAGCTCTACCAGCTCCTACGAGCAGTACTTC,CASSSTSSYEQYF
TRBJ1-5,TRBV2,NA,TRBD1,TGTGCCAGCAGTGAAGGGACAGGGAATCAGCCCCAGCATTTT,CASSEGTGNQPQHF
TRBJ2-3,TRBV19,NA,NA,TGTGCCAGTAGTATTGAGGCCAGCCACACAGATACGCAGTATTTT,CASSIEASHTDTQYF
TRBJ2-5,TRBV6-1,NA,NA,TGTGCCAGTAACCGGGGGTACCAAGAGACCCAGTACTTC,CASNRGYQETQYF
TRBJ2-5,TRBV25-1,NA,NA,TGTGCCAGCAGTGAACTCCCAGGGGAGGGGGGGTACCAAGAGACCCAGTACTTC,CASSELPGEGGYQETQYF
TRBJ2-3,TRBV4-1,NA,TRBD2,TGCGCCAGCAGCCATCCACTAGCGGGATCGAGAGATACGCAGTATTTT,CASSHPLAGSRDTQYF
TRBJ2-1,TRBV25-1,NA,TRBD2,TGTGCCAGCGGCCTAGCGGGAGGGTGGGGTGAGCAGTTCTTC,CASGLAGGWGEQFF
TRBJ1-1,TRBV12-5,NA,TRBD1,TGTGCTAGTGGTTTGGTCCTTACAGACAGGGGGCTAAATGAAGCTTTCTTT,CASGLVLTDRGLNEAFF
TRBJ2-5,TRBV5-4,NA,NA,TGTGCCAGCAGTCCCGGGGGAGCGGCAGGGGAGACCCAGTACTTC,CASSPGGAAGETQYF
TRBJ2-5,TRBV7-2,once,NA,TGTGCCAGCAGCCAATTTTACACGAGGGGCGAGACCCAGTACTTC,CASSQFYTRGETQYF
TRBJ1-2,TRBV9,NA,NA,TGTGCCAGCAGCGTAGAAGAGGAAAACTATGGCTACACCTTC,CASSVEEENYGYTF
TRBJ2-1,TRBV4-2,NA,NA,TGTGCCAGCAGCCAAGATTGGTTAGGGACCGCTCCCAATGAGCAGTTCTTC,CASSQDWLGTAPNEQFF
TRBJ2-5,TRBV12-2,NA,NA,TGTGCAAGTCGCTTAGGGCGAGCGGGAGGGCCGGAGACCCAGTACTTC,CASRLGRAGGPETQYF
TRBJ1-1,TRBV4-3,once,NA,TGCGCCAGCAGCCAACATCAGGAGAACACTGAAGCTTTCTTT,CASSQHQENTEAFF
TRBJ2-7,TRBV28,NA,TRBD1,TGTGCCAGCAGCTCCGCCGGGGACAGGGCCTACGAGCAGTACTTC,CASSSAGDRAYEQYF
TRBJ1-4,TRBV5-5,NA,TRBD1,TGTGCCAGCAGCTTGGACCCAGAGGGGGCGGCAAAACTGTTTTTT,CASSLDPEGAAKLFF
TRBJ2-2,TRBV10-3,NA,NA,TGTGCCATCAGTGCTTCGTTATCCGGCACCGGGGAGCTGTTTTTT,CAISASLSGTGELFF
TRBJ1-2,TRBV5-6,NA,NA,TGTGCCAGCAGCCCTACGGGAGTGGGGGGGCGAGGTGGCTACACCTTC,CASSPTGVGGRGGYTF
TRBJ2-2,TRBV5-4,NA,NA,TGTGCCAGCAGCGAGACCGGGAGACGTCAGCCCGGGGAGCTGTTTTTT,CASSETGRRQPGELFF
TRBJ1-5,TRBV28,NA,TRBD1,TGTGCCAGCAGTACGGACAGGGTTTCTAGGCAGCCCCAGCATTTT,CASSTDRVSRQPQHF
TRBJ2-1,TRBV5-8,NA,TRBD2,TGTGCCAGCAGCATTAGCGGGGGCCCCTACAATGAGCAGTTCTTC,CASSISGGPYNEQFF
TRBJ1-2,TRBV2,NA,NA,TGTGCCAGCAGCCGCCGGGAAGACTATGGCTACACCTTC,CASSRREDYGYTF